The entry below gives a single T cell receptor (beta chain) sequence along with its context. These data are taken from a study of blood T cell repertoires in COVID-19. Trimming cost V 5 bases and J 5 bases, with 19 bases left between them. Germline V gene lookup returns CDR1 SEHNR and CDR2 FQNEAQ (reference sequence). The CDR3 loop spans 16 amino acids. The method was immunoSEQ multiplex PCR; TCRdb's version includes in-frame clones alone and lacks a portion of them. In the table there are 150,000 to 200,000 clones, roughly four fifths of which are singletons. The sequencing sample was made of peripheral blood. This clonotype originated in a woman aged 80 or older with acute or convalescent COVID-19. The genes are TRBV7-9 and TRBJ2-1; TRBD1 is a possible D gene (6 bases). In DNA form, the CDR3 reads TGTGCCAGCAGCCCCAGGACAGTCCTCACCCACAATGAGCAGTTCTTC. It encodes CASSPRTVLTHNEQFF. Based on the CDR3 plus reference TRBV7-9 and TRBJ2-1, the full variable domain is DTGVSQNPRHKITKRGQNVTFRCDPISEHNRLYWYRQTLGQGPEFLTYFQNEAQLEKSRLLSDRFSAERPKGSFSTLEIQRTEQGDSAMYLCASSPRTVLTHNEQFFGPGTRLTVL.